This TCR beta chain comes out of a study of cytomegalovirus exposure and HLA in healthy donors. V lost 4 bases to trimming and J lost 7 bases, with 20 bases between them. Germline V gene lookup returns CDR1 ENHRY and CDR2 SYGVKD. This CDR3 is built from 15 residues. In the PCR, 60 Vbeta and 13 Jbeta primers were used. Some clones are missing from TCRdb's copy, which holds only in-frame ones; the method was immunoSEQ multiplex PCR. Of about 160,000 clones listed, roughly 82% were seen once; the top ten hold less than 1.6%. Sequencing was done on a sample of PBMCs. The sequence derives from a girl aged 5 to 17 in good health and CMV-seropositive. The J gene is TRBJ2-7, the V gene TRBV10-3; D may be TRBD2 (5 bases). CDR3: CAISGAEASTVEQYF. DNA of the CDR3: TGTGCCATCAGTGGAGCGGAGGCATCAACTGTGGAGCAGTACTTC.